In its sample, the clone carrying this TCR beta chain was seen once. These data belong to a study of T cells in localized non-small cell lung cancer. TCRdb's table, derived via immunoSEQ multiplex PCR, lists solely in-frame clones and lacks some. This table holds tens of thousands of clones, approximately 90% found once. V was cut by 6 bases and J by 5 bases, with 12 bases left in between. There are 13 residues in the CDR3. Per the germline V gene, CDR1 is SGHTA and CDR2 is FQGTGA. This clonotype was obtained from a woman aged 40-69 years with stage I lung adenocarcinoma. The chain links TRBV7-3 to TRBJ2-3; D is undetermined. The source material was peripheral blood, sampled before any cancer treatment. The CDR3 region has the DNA TGTGCCAGCAGTCCAGAGACGGTAGATACGCAGTATTTT. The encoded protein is CASSPETVDTQYF.